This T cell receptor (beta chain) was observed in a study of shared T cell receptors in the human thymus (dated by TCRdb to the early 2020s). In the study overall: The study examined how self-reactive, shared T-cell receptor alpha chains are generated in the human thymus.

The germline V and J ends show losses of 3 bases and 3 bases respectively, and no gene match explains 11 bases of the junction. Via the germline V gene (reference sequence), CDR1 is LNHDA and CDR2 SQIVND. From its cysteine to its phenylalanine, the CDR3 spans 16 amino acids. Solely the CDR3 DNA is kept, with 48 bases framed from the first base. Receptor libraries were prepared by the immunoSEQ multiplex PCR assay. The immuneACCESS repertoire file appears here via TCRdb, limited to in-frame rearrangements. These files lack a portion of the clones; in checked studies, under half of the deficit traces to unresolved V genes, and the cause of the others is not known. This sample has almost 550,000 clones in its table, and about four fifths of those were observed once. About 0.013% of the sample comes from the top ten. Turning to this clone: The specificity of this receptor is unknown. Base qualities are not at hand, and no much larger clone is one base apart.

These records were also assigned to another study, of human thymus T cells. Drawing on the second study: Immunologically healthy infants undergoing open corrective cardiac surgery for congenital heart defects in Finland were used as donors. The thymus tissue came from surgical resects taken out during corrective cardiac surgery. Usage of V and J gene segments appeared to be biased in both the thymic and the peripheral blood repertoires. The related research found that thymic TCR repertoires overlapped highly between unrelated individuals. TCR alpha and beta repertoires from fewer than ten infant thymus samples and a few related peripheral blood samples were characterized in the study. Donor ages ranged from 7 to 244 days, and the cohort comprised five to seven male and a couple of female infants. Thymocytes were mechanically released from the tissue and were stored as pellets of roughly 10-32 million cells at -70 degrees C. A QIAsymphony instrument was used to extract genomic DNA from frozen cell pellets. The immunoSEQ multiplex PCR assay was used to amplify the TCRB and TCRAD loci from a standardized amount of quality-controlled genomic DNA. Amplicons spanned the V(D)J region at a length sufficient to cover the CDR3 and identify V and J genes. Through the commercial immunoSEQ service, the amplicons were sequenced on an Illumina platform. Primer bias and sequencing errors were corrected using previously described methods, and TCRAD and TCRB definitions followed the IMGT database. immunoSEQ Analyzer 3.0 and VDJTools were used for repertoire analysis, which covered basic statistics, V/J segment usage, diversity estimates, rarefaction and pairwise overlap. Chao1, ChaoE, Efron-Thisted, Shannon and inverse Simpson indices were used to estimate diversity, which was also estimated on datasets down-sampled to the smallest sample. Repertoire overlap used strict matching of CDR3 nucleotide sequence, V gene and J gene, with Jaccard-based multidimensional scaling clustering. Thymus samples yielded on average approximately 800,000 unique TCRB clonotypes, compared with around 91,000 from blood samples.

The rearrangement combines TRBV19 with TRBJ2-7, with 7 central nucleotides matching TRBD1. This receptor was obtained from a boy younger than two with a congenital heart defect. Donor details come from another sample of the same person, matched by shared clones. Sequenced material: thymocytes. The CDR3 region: CASSIPCLGQYYEQYF. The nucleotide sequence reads TGTGCCAGTAGTATTCCATGCTTGGGACAGTACTACGAGCAGTACTTC.